The 29 T cell receptor beta chains in this list originate from one sample, sequenced in a study of early T cells in non-severe SARS-CoV-2 infection. TCRdb reprocessed the 5' RACE reads with MiXCR, giving one entry per CDR3 protein. The sample lists approximately 79,000 distinct CDR3 sequences; less than 15% were seen once. Sequencing was performed on whole blood. The receptor source for this set is an adult who was a healthcare worker with PCR-confirmed SARS-CoV-2 infection or an uninfected control (not recorded which).

Only a few counts were recorded for this clonotype. The rearrangement links TRBV20-1 to TRBJ2-1; 8 bases line up with TRBD2. The V gene's germline CDR1 is DFQATT and CDR2 SNEGSKA (reference sequence). J lost 4 bases, V lost 0 bases, and 8 bases had no gene match. The CDR3 extends over 16 amino acids. CDR3 DNA sequence: TGCAGTGCTAGAGATCGGGTAGCGGGGTTTTACAATGAGCAGTTCTTC. Residues: CSARDRVAGFYNEQFF.

This clonotype occurred a few times. The gene calls are TRBV5-1 and TRBJ2-1; D is possibly TRBD1 or TRBD2 (5 bases each). The CDR3 runs 16 residues. Deletions cut 0 bases from V and 6 bases from J, with 16 bases between. Germline V lookup: CDR1 SGHRS, CDR2 YFSETQ. The CDR3 coding sequence is TGCGCCAGCAGCTTGGATCCAGGGAGTATCCCCAATGAGCAGTTCTTC. Amino acids: CASSLDPGSIPNEQFF.

The V call is TRBV4-2, the J call TRBJ2-6; D is unresolved. The CDR3 is made up of 16 amino acids. Trimming left V 4 bases short and J 0 bases short, with 10 bases between. Germline CDR1 and CDR2: LGHNA and YNFKEQ. CDR3 nucleotides: TGTGCCAGCAGCCCCACCGCTGTCTCTGGGGCCAACGTCCTGACTTTC. This translates into CASSPTAVSGANVLTF.

The J gene is TRBJ2-1, the V gene TRBV21-1; the table's D gene call, TRBD2, was not cross checked with the DNA. TRBV21-1 is described as a pseudogene. This CDR3 region has 17 residues. CDR3 loop: CASRGTSGRTPYNEQFF. In DNA, the CDR3 is TGTGCCAGCCGTGGGACTAGCGGGAGAACCCCCTACAATGAGCAGTTCTTC.

The chain uses TRBV29-1 and TRBJ2-1, with D perhaps TRBD1 or TRBD2 (5 bases each). Trimming removed 7 bases at V and 5 bases at J, with 18 bases between. Germline V CDR1 and CDR2: SQVTM, ANQGSEA. This CDR3 is built from 14 residues. CDR3 sequence reads: CSAPGRPIHNEQFF. The CDR3 coding sequence is TGCAGCGCACCGGGACGCCCGATCCACAATGAGCAGTTCTTC.

This chain connects TRBV7-9 to TRBJ2-7; tentative D call: TRBD1 (6 bases). Germline-derived CDR1 and CDR2 are SEHNR and FQNEAQ (reference sequence). The length of the CDR3 is 14 residues. V shed 6 bases and J shed 2 bases, with 14 bases lying between them. The CDR3 region is CASSGTRGAYEQYF. The CDR3 DNA sequence: TGTGCCAGCAGTGGTACCAGGGGCGCCTACGAGCAGTACTTC.

In this sample, this clonotype turned up a few times. The chain uses TRBV12-3 or TRBV12-4 and TRBJ1-2; D gene ambiguous. The V end lost 2 bases, the J end lost 7 bases, and 11 bases lay between the germline ends. This CDR3 comprises 13 residues. CDR3 loop: CASSLLRAAGYTF. CDR3 nucleotides: TGTGCCAGCAGTTTATTAAGGGCCGCTGGCTACACCTTC.

This clonotype was observed a few times. The chain employs TRBV6-5 and TRBJ1-5, with 7 nucleotides matching TRBD1. The CDR3 totals 15 residues. Unmatched junction bases numbered 11, after V lost 6 bases and J lost 6 bases. Looked up from germline, CDR1 is MNHEY and CDR2 is SVGAGI. In DNA, the CDR3 is TGTGCCAGCAGCGCCTTCTCGGGACAGACTCAGCCCCAGCATTTT. It translates to CASSAFSGQTQPQHF.

This clonotype was seen a few times. The chain employs TRBV20-1 and TRBJ1-3; D remains ambiguous. This CDR3 spans 14 amino acids. V was cut by 1 base and J by 0 bases, with 7 bases left in between. Germline CDR1 DFQATT, CDR2 SNEGSKA (reference sequence). The CDR3 loop is CSARGGLSGNTIYF. The CDR3, as DNA: TGCAGTGCTAGAGGCGGACTCTCTGGAAACACCATATATTTT.

This clonotype appeared a few times. This chain links TRBV5-1 with TRBJ1-1; TRBD1 matches 8 bases. Losses at the gene ends were 1 base for V and 0 bases for J; bases not matched to a gene: 5. Germline V CDR1 and CDR2: SGHRS, YFSETQ. The CDR3 is 16 residues long. The CDR3: CASSLRGDRLNTEAFF. CDR3 DNA sequence: TGCGCCAGCAGCTTGCGGGGGGACAGGCTGAACACTGAAGCTTTCTTT.

This clonotype showed up just a few times. The chain recombines TRBV4-1 with TRBJ1-5, with 12 bases fitting TRBD1. This CDR3 spans 17 amino acids. V gave up 4 bases and J gave up 8 bases; unmatched junction bases: 12. The germline V gene encodes CDR1 MGHRA and CDR2 YSYEKL. CDR3 loop: CASSPRPGQGAYEPQHF. The CDR3 DNA sequence: TGCGCCAGCAGCCCTCGCCCGGGACAGGGGGCATATGAGCCCCAGCATTTT.

This clonotype was observed at least ten times. V is TRBV5-5 and J is TRBJ1-3; the D is unclear. V lost 2 bases, J lost 0 bases, and 9 bases lay in between. Germline CDR1 SGHKS, CDR2 YYEKEE (reference sequence). The CDR3 spans 15 residues. The CDR3 here is CASSFTSGSGNTIYF. As DNA, the CDR3 is TGTGCCAGCAGCTTTACTAGTGGCTCTGGAAACACCATATATTTT.

In its sample, this clonotype was seen many times. This chain links TRBV3-1 with TRBJ2-2; 7 bases match TRBD2. Trimming took 0 bases from V and 4 from J; bases not matched to a gene: 17. Germline CDR1 LGHDT, CDR2 YNNKEL (reference sequence). This CDR3 has 20 residues. Written as DNA, the CDR3 is TGTGCCAGCAGCCAAGATCTTTGGCGTTCCAAGCGGGGACGCACCGGGGAGCTGTTTTTT. It translates to CASSQDLWRSKRGRTGELFF.

This chain links TRBV2 with TRBJ2-7, with D unresolved. This CDR3 spans 13 amino acids. V was clipped by 4 bases and J by 3 bases, with 10 bases between them. Germline V gene lookup returns CDR1 SNHLY and CDR2 FYNNEI. This CDR3 reads CASSGGLGYEQYF. CDR3 coding DNA: TGTGCCAGCAGTGGAGGCCTCGGCTACGAGCAGTACTTC.

This clonotype came up once. V is TRBV29-1 and J is TRBJ2-3; D unclear. Germline lookup yields CDR1 SQVTM and CDR2 ANQGSEA. Trimming removed 4 bases at V and 3 bases at J, with 8 bases between. This CDR3 contains 12 residues. The CDR3 DNA reads TGCAGCGTTGCCCTGGGGACAGATACGCAGTATTTT. Translated: CSVALGTDTQYF.

This clonotype showed up just a few times. The V and J genes are TRBV7-8 and TRBJ2-7; TRBD1 aligns across 8 bases. Germline CDR1 SGHVS, CDR2 FQNEAQ. V shed 6 bases, J shed 6 bases, and the junction held 7 bases outside the gene matches. This CDR3 spans 13 amino acids. The CDR3 DNA is TGTGCCAGCAGTCAACTCGACAGGGGCGAGCAGTACTTC. It yields the protein CASSQLDRGEQYF.

This sequence joins TRBV30 and TRBJ1-4; possibly TRBD1 for D (6 bases). Trimming stripped 8 bases from V and 2 bases from J, with 12 bases between. Germline loops: CDR1 GTSNPN, CDR2 SVGIG (reference sequence). The CDR3 is 13 residues long. The CDR3: CARGGGTNEKLFF. The CDR3 DNA follows: TGTGCCCGAGGCGGGGGCACTAATGAAAAACTGTTTTTT.

This clonotype was detected a few times. The chain combines TRBV24-1 with TRBJ1-4; the D is unclear. Trimming took off 4 bases at V and 7 bases at J, with 9 bases between the two ends. The germline CDR1 and CDR2 sequences are KGHDR and SFDVKD. This CDR3 has 13 amino acids. CDR3 amino acids: CATSDPNGEKLFF. Written as DNA, the CDR3 is TGTGCCACCAGTGACCCTAACGGTGAAAAACTGTTTTTT.

CDR3: CASSFDLGEEQFF. In DNA, the CDR3 is TGTGCCAGCAGTTTTGACTTAGGAGAAGAGCAGTTCTTC. The gene calls are TRBV27 and TRBJ2-1, with no clear D. This CDR3 is 13 amino acids long. V was shortened by 3 bases and J by 10 bases, with 13 bases between the two germline ends. CDR1 MNHEY and CDR2 SMNVEV come from the germline V gene (reference sequence).

In this sample, this clonotype turned up many times. The genes are TRBV4-1 and TRBJ2-7; the match to TRBD2 covers 9 bases. The junction had 10 bases not matched to a gene; V was cut back by 4 bases and J by 0 bases. CDR3 size: 17 residues. Germline values: CDR1 MGHRA, CDR2 YSYEKL. The CDR3 is CASSRPRLAELSYEQYF. The CDR3 nucleotides read TGCGCCAGCAGCCGCCCTCGACTAGCGGAACTCTCCTACGAGCAGTACTTC.

The chain couples TRBV4-2 to TRBJ2-7; TRBD2 matches at 8 bases. In germline, CDR1 is LGHNA, CDR2 YNFKEQ. The junction had 1 base not matched to a gene; V was cut back by 0 bases and J by 0 bases. This CDR3 comprises 15 residues. The CDR3 DNA reads TGTGCCAGCAGCCAAGAGGGGACTAGCTCCTACGAGCAGTACTTC. This gives the protein CASSQEGTSSYEQYF.

This clonotype came up many times. V and J are TRBV9 and TRBJ1-1; the match to TRBD1 covers 9 bases. The CDR3 is 18 amino acids. CDR1 is SGDLS, CDR2 YYNGEE, per germline. The trim removed 2 bases at V and 0 bases at J, leaving 11 bases unmatched. CDR3 region: CASSVRQGVDFVNTEAFF. The CDR3 DNA is TGTGCCAGCAGCGTCAGACAGGGGGTAGATTTCGTGAACACTGAAGCTTTCTTT.

This clonotype showed up many times. This sequence joins TRBV3-1 and TRBJ2-4; D not resolved. The germline V gene encodes CDR1 LGHDT and CDR2 YNNKEL (reference sequence). This CDR3 contains 16 residues. V was cut by 4 bases and J by 1 base, with 14 bases left in between. CDR3 DNA: TGTGCCAGCAGCCCTGCGGCCCCTCGGGCCAAAAACATTCAGTACTTC. Translating gives CASSPAAPRAKNIQYF.

The chain has TRBV13 and TRBJ2-2; tentative D call: TRBD1 (6 bases). CDR3 length equals 15 residues. Trimming removed 5 bases at V and 4 bases at J, with 14 bases between. Germline V CDR1 and CDR2: PRHDT, FYEKMQ (reference sequence). CDR3 sequence: CASSVPGHLTGELFF. Written as DNA, the CDR3 is TGTGCCAGCAGCGTACCGGGACACCTCACCGGGGAGCTGTTTTTT.

The chain links TRBV20-1 to TRBJ1-1, with D possibly matching TRBD1 (6 bases). The V gene lost 0 bases and the J gene lost 8 bases, with 7 bases spanning the gap. The CDR3 contains 11 residues. The V gene's germline CDR1 is DFQATT and CDR2 SNEGSKA (reference sequence). The CDR3 DNA reads TGCAGTGCTAGAGAGACAGGAGAAGCTTTCTTT. Its protein is CSARETGEAFF.

This clonotype was counted many times. The chain is built from TRBV11-2 and TRBJ2-6, with D hard to call. The V gene's germline CDR1 is SGHAT and CDR2 FQNNGV. This CDR3 has 16 amino acids. Trimming took 0 bases from V and 2 from J, leaving 8 bases between them. The CDR3 here is CASSLERATGANVLTF. The CDR3 DNA reads TGTGCCAGCAGCTTAGAAAGGGCTACTGGGGCCAACGTCCTGACTTTC.

There are many counts of this clonotype. The rearrangement uses TRBV5-4 and TRBJ2-2, with 14 bases matching TRBD2. The CDR3 runs 19 residues. The V segment lost 0 bases and the J segment 8 bases; nucleotides outside the gene matches: 12. Germline CDR1 SGHNT, CDR2 YYREEE (reference sequence). The DNA for the CDR3 is TGTGCCAGCAGCTTGGGAGGACTAGCGGGAGGCACTTCAAGAGGGGAGCTGTTTTTT. This translates into CASSLGGLAGGTSRGELFF. The full variable domain, its missing parts supplied by reference TRBV5-4 and TRBJ2-2, is ETGVTQSPTHLIKTRGQQVTLRCSSQSGHNTVSWYQQALGQGPQFIFQYYREEENGRGNFPPRFSGLQFPNYSSELNVNALELDDSALYLCASSLGGLAGGTSRGELFFGEGSRLTVL.

The table lists this clonotype with many counts. The chain joins TRBV12-3 or TRBV12-4 to TRBJ1-3; D might be TRBD1 (5 bases). CDR3 length equals 15 residues. V dropped 6 bases and J dropped 0 bases, with 12 bases sitting between them. CDR3 region: CASSLQAFSGNTIYF. The CDR3 nucleotides read TGTGCCAGCAGCTTACAGGCCTTCTCTGGAAACACCATATATTTT.

The chain uses TRBV11-2 and TRBJ2-3; D may be TRBD1 (5 bases). This CDR3 comprises 12 residues. Trimming shortened V by 5 bases and J by 7 bases, and 10 bases separated the two germline ends. CDR1 SGHAT and CDR2 FQNNGV come from the germline V gene. For the CDR3, the DNA is TGTGCCAGCAGCCCGCAGGGTTATACGCAGTATTTT. The encoded protein is CASSPQGYTQYF. Drawing the rest from reference TRBV11-2 and TRBJ2-3, the complete variable domain is EAGVAQSPRYKIIEKRQSVAFWCNPISGHATLYWYQQILGQGPKLLIQFQNNGVVDDSQLPKDRFSAERLKGVDSTLKIQPAKLEDSAVYLCASSPQGYTQYFGPGTRLTVL.